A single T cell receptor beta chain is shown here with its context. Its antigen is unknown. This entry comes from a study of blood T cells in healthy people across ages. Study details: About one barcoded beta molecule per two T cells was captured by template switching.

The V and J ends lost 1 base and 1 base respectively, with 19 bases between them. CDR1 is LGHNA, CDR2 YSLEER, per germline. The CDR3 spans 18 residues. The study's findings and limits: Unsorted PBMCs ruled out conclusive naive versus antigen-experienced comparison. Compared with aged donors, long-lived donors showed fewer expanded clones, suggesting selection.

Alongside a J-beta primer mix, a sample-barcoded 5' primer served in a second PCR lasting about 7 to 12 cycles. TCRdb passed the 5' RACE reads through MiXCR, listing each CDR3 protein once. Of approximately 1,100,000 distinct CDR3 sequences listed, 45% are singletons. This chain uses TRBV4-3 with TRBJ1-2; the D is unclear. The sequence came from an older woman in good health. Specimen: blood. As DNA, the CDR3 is TGCGCCAGCAGCCAAGGAGAGGCTGACGCCCCCTTTAACTATGGCTACACCTTC. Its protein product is CASSQGEADAPFNYGYTF.